The 15 T cell receptor beta chains reported below all come from one sample, sequenced in a study of Ad26.COV2.S vaccination and SARS-CoV-2 variants (dated by TCRdb to about 2021). The treatment or condition label corresponds to: around 19 received Ad26.COV2.S at low or high dose, single or two shots; roughly five received placebo; per-sample allocation not given. For vaccine and placebo recipients, the sequenced repertoires came from samples collected on day 63 after the first injection. Libraries were made using the immunoSEQ multiplex PCR assay. TCRdb re-hosts the immuneACCESS table, in-frame sequences only. Its copies lack some clones; in the studies checked, an unresolved V gene accounts for under half of them, and the cause for the rest is not known. The sample records about 680,000 clones, 80% to 90% of which are singletons. In total, the top ten clones hold about 1.5% of the sample. Sequenced material: peripheral blood, taken in a trial of Ad26.COV2.S vaccine versus placebo. The receptor source for this set is a person between 18 and 60 years old who received the Ad26.COV2.S COVID-19 vaccine or a placebo.

Concerning this clone: The same CDR3 also results from other DNA sequences found in this sample. V usage is TRBV19 and J usage is TRBJ1-5; D gene uncertain. V was pared by 0 bases and J by 1 base, with 4 bases between. CDR1 is LNHDA and CDR2 is SQIVND in the germline V gene (reference sequence). The length of the CDR3 is 14 residues. The CDR3 DNA is TGTGCCAGTAGTATAGAACCAAGCAATCAGCCCCAGCATTTT. This sequence encodes CASSIEPSNQPQHF.

V usage is TRBV3-1 (or the pseudogene TRBV3-2) and J usage is TRBJ2-4; D is perhaps TRBD1 or TRBD2 (5 bases each). Germline lookup yields CDR1 LGHDT and CDR2 YNNKEL (reference sequence). This CDR3 region has 16 residues. V was shortened by 8 bases and J by 1 base, with 18 bases between the two germline ends. The CDR3 loop reads CASSGSWGFAKNIQYF. The CDR3 DNA sequence: TGTGCCAGCTCCGGCAGTTGGGGGTTTGCCAAAAACATTCAGTACTTC.

The genes are TRBV2 and TRBJ1-6, with 8 bases matching TRBD1. Germline V gene lookup returns CDR1 SNHLY and CDR2 FYNNEI. This CDR3 has 15 residues. V dropped 7 bases and J dropped 9; count of bases not matched to a gene: 11. This CDR3 is CASKAEDRDPSPLHF. The CDR3 region has the DNA TGTGCCAGCAAGGCGGAGGACAGGGATCCTTCACCCCTCCACTTT.

The rearrangement uses TRBV7-9 and TRBJ2-7, with 15 bases that match TRBD2. The V and J ends lost 1 base and 2 bases, in that order; junction bases with no gene match: 3. Germline V lookup: CDR1 SEHNR, CDR2 FQNEAQ (reference sequence). The CDR3 is 17 amino acids. Written as DNA, the CDR3 is TGTGCCAGCAGCTTAGACGGGACTAGCGGGAGGCCCTACGAGCAGTACTTC. Protein sequence: CASSLDGTSGRPYEQYF.

The chain joins TRBV7-2 to TRBJ2-4, with 7 bases identical to TRBD1. The V segment lost 1 base and the J segment 8 bases; nucleotides outside the gene matches: 8. The CDR3 spans 15 residues. The germline CDR1 and CDR2 sequences are SGHTA and FQGNSA. CDR3 sequence: CASSLVLRGTDIQYF. The CDR3 bases are TGTGCCAGCAGCTTAGTCCTCAGGGGGACCGACATTCAGTACTTC. Combining the CDR3 with reference TRBV7-2 and TRBJ2-4 gives the whole variable domain GAGVSQSPSNKVTEKGKDVELRCDPISGHTALYWYRQSLGQGLEFLIYFQGNSAPDKSGLPSDRFSAERTGGSVSTLTIQRTQQEDSAVYLCASSLVLRGTDIQYFGAGTRLSVL.

The rearrangement uses TRBV19 and TRBJ2-7; TRBD2 matches 13 bases. Looked up from germline, CDR1 is LNHDA and CDR2 is SQIVND (reference sequence). The V gene end was trimmed by 8 bases and the J gene end by 3 bases; junction bases not matched to a gene: 7. The CDR3 sequence is 15 residues long. For the CDR3, the DNA is TGTGCCAGTCGACTAGCGGGAGGTCGGATCTACGAGCAGTACTTC. Translating gives CASRLAGGRIYEQYF.

The count of this clone is one. As DNA, the CDR3 is TGTGCCTGGAGTGTACTGAGGGGGCAGCACACTGAAGCTTTCTTT. Translated, it gives CAWSVLRGQHTEAFF. The V and J genes are TRBV30 and TRBJ1-1; 7 nucleotides match TRBD1. Germline lookup yields CDR1 GTSNPN and CDR2 SVGIG (reference sequence). The CDR3 length is 15 residues. V dropped 0 bases and J dropped 3; count of bases not matched to a gene: 7.

In regard to this clone: This sample also contains other DNA sequences that code for the same CDR3. J is TRBJ2-5 and V is TRBV18; D unresolved. CDR3 length: 13 residues. The V end lost 0 bases, the J end lost 4 bases, and 6 bases lay between the germline ends. Germline CDR1 KGHSH, CDR2 LQKENI. CDR3 residues: CASSPPLGETQYF. The DNA of the CDR3 is TGTGCCAGCTCACCACCGCTGGGAGAGACCCAGTACTTC.

The chain couples TRBV7-9 to TRBJ2-1; D unresolved. Trimming pared 2 bases from V and 5 bases from J, leaving 7 bases between. The germline gives CDR1 SEHNR, CDR2 FQNEAQ (reference sequence). The CDR3 sequence is 13 residues long. CDR3 protein: CASSLLGNNEQFF. In DNA, the CDR3 is TGTGCCAGCAGCTTACTCGGAAACAATGAGCAGTTCTTC.

This sequence joins TRBV6-5 and TRBJ1-6; possibly TRBD1 for D (6 bases). Germline V lookup: CDR1 MNHEY, CDR2 SVGAGI. The V end was cut by 3 bases, the J end by 4 bases, with 13 bases between. The length of the CDR3 is 16 residues. CDR3 residues: CASSYTGRMYNSPLHF. CDR3 in DNA: TGTGCCAGCAGTTATACAGGGCGAATGTATAATTCACCCCTCCACTTT.

CDR3 sequence reads: CASSQDRGPPYEQYF. CDR3 sequence (DNA): TGCGCCAGCAGCCAAGATCGGGGTCCCCCCTACGAGCAGTACTTC. V is TRBV4-1 and J is TRBJ2-7, with D perhaps matching TRBD2 (5 bases). Between the trimmed V and J ends, which lost 0 bases and 2 bases, there was a span of 11 bases. Looked up from germline, CDR1 is MGHRA and CDR2 is YSYEKL. The CDR3 spans 15 residues.

This chain links TRBV12-3 or TRBV12-4 with TRBJ2-1; D call uncertain. This CDR3 has 12 residues. V dropped 7 bases and J dropped 6 bases, with 10 bases sitting between them. CDR3 sequence reads: CASTSNPNEQFF. The DNA of the CDR3 is TGTGCCAGCACGTCCAACCCCAATGAGCAGTTCTTC.

Worth noting for this clone: Within the sample, other DNA sequences also encode this same CDR3. The gene calls are TRBV6-5 and TRBJ2-7, with D hard to call. In germline, CDR1 is MNHEY, CDR2 SVGAGI. V dropped 0 bases and J dropped 0 bases, with 9 bases sitting between them. This CDR3 contains 15 residues. Here the CDR3 reads CASSYSSASSYEQYF. In nucleotides, the CDR3 is TGTGCCAGCAGTTACTCGTCGGCTAGCTCCTACGAGCAGTACTTC.

The chain employs TRBV29-1 and TRBJ1-5, with D uncertain. V shed 4 bases and J shed 9 bases, with 16 bases lying between them. The germline CDR1 and CDR2 sequences are SQVTM and ANQGSEA. This CDR3 has 13 residues. The chain's CDR3 is CSVADVQGGPQHF. For the CDR3, the DNA is TGCAGCGTTGCGGACGTCCAAGGAGGGCCCCAGCATTTT.

V is TRBV7-2 and J is TRBJ2-5, with D possibly TRBD2 on 7 matching bases. Germline loops: CDR1 SGHTA, CDR2 FQGNSA. The CDR3 contains 19 residues. Trimming removed 2 bases from V and 2 bases from J, with 24 bases in between. The CDR3 nucleotides are TGTGCCAGCAGCTTATTTTCCGGGGGAAGGGGGACTATTCAAGAGACCCAGTACTTC. Protein sequence: CASSLFSGGRGTIQETQYF.